The clone carrying this T cell receptor (beta chain) was recorded at least ten times. Generated by immunoSEQ multiplex PCR, the TCRdb table keeps only in-frame clones and is missing some. Here the sample spans about 290,000 clones, roughly nine tenths being singletons. This entry is derived from a study of blood T cell repertoires in COVID-19. V lost 4 bases and J lost 5, with 18 bases in between. CDR3 length: 15 amino acids. The sample taken for sequencing was peripheral blood. The source is a middle-aged woman who had recovered from COVID-19. The rearrangement uses TRBV5-3 and TRBJ2-5; D call uncertain. TRBV5-3 carries the ORF label, with uncertain function. The CDR3 sequence is CARSPPVSPEETQYF. DNA of the CDR3: TGTGCCAGAAGCCCCCCTGTTTCCCCTGAGGAGACCCAGTACTTC.